The source of this TCR beta chain is a study of cytomegalovirus exposure and HLA in healthy donors. Findings and limits, study-wide: Later work showed greater clonal expansion in HLA-associated TCR beta chains than in equally common others. A later analysis reportedly found that, within productive TCRs, an Asian-associated ancestry cluster had fewer N-insertions than the mean observed across the approximately 700 donors. Sequencing depth roughly uniform across donors was assumed in presence/absence analyses. Productive status was seen about 87% or about 30% of the time for most TCR beta V segments in an earlier analysis.

The CDR3 extends over 15 amino acids. Trimming at V came to 5 bases and at J to 7 bases, leaving 7 bases not matched to a gene. The germline V gene has CDR1 MDHEN and CDR2 SYDVKM. This clone was observed a single time. The antigen is unknown. Both 60 Vbeta primers and 13 Jbeta primers went into the PCR. The protocol was immunoSEQ multiplex PCR, while the TCRdb copy is restricted to in-frame clones and leaves out a portion. Of approximately 150,000 clones listed, 75% to 80% are singletons. The TCR originated in a woman in her 40s in good health and CMV-seropositive. The genes are TRBV28 and TRBJ1-4; 10 bases are shared with TRBD1. Sample: PBMCs. The DNA for the CDR3 is TGTGCCAGCAGTCCTCCGGACAGGGGGAGTGAAAAACTGTTTTTT. It codes for CASSPPDRGSEKLFF.